Below, 9 T cell receptor beta chains from the same sample are listed, as sequenced in a study of a mutant IDH1 vaccine in newly diagnosed glioma. For these TCRs, the target antigens are not known. Assay used: immunoSEQ multiplex PCR; TCRdb lists only in-frame clones, some missing. The data contain about 55,000 clones, around 80% of them singletons. Stated time point: week 35, safety follow-up. The vaccine gave 300 ug of a 20-mer mutant IDH1 peptide subcutaneously per dose. Material: PBMCs, obtained from a glioma patient whose treatment included an IDH1 peptide vaccine. All receptors derive from a woman aged 18-29 years with glioma.

This chain links TRBV19 with TRBJ2-1, with 10 positions matching TRBD1. Germline V gene lookup returns CDR1 LNHDA and CDR2 SQIVND (reference sequence). The V segment lost 3 bases and the J segment 4 bases; nucleotides outside the gene matches: 0. The CDR3 totals 14 residues. The CDR3 sequence is CASSMGQGYNEQFF. CDR3 DNA: TGTGCCAGTAGTATGGGACAGGGGTACAATGAGCAGTTCTTC.

The chain uses TRBV18 and TRBJ1-1, with a possible D match to TRBD1 (5 bases). This CDR3 is built from 16 residues. CDR1 is KGHSH and CDR2 is LQKENI in the germline V gene. V lost 3 bases and J lost 1, with 15 bases in between. Here the CDR3 DNA reads TGTGCCAGCTCACCCCGCTCGCCGAGGGGGAACACTGAAGCTTTCTTT. It encodes CASSPRSPRGNTEAFF.

The rearrangement links TRBV18 to TRBJ1-1; 7 bases fit TRBD1. The V and J ends lost 6 bases and 9 bases, in that order; junction bases with no gene match: 13. The CDR3 runs 14 residues. Germline assignment: CDR1 KGHSH and CDR2 LQKENI. CDR3 protein: CASSSLPGGEKAFF. CDR3 DNA sequence: TGTGCCAGCTCCTCCCTCCCAGGGGGGGAGAAAGCTTTCTTT.

The chain is built from TRBV15 and TRBJ2-3; either TRBD1 or TRBD2 may fit D (5 bases each). The CDR3 loop spans 19 amino acids. V was pared by 0 bases and J by 0 bases, with 19 bases between. Germline assignment: CDR1 LNHNV and CDR2 YYDKDF (reference sequence). This CDR3 is CATSRDRARASSSTDTQYF. As DNA, the CDR3 is TGTGCCACCAGCAGAGATCGGGCCAGGGCTAGCTCTAGCACAGATACGCAGTATTTT. Full variable domain (missing parts from reference TRBV15 and TRBJ2-3): DAMVIQNPRYQVTQFGKPVTLSCSQTLNHNVMYWYQQKSSQAPKLLFHYYDKDFNNEADTPDNFQSRRPNTSFCFLDIRSPGLGDTAMYLCATSRDRARASSSTDTQYFGPGTRLTVL.

This chain links TRBV9 with TRBJ2-3, with 11 positions matching TRBD2. The CDR3 totals 17 residues. Germline lookup yields CDR1 SGDLS and CDR2 YYNGEE. V shed 1 base, J shed 2 bases, and the junction held 6 bases outside the gene matches. CDR3 amino acids: CASSVSLAGANTDTQYF. The CDR3 nucleotides are TGTGCCAGCAGCGTATCACTAGCGGGGGCCAACACAGATACGCAGTATTTT. Supplemented by reference TRBV9 and TRBJ2-3, the full variable domain reads DSGVTQTPKHLITATGQRVTLRCSPRSGDLSVYWYQQSLDQGLQFLIQYYNGEERAKGNILERFSAQQFPDLHSELNLSSLELGDSALYFCASSVSLAGANTDTQYFGPGTRLTVL.

The chain carries TRBV19 and TRBJ1-1; D might be TRBD1 (5 bases). Looked up from germline, CDR1 is LNHDA and CDR2 is SQIVND (reference sequence). This CDR3 region has 13 residues. V lost 5 bases and J 4 bases, leaving 11 bases between the germline ends. CDR3 loop: CASSVGRGTEAFF. In DNA, the CDR3 is TGTGCCAGTAGTGTTGGAAGGGGCACTGAAGCTTTCTTT.

The chain couples TRBV5-1 to TRBJ2-2, with D unclear. Germline V lookup: CDR1 SGHRS, CDR2 YFSETQ. Trimming took 4 bases from V and 6 from J, leaving 10 bases between them. This CDR3 has 13 residues. CDR3 amino acids: CASSLLAAGELFF. The CDR3 DNA reads as TGCGCCAGCAGCCTTCTTGCGGCCGGGGAGCTGTTTTTT.

The gene calls are TRBV19 and TRBJ2-1, with 8 bases matching TRBD2. The V segment lost 4 bases and the J segment 8 bases; nucleotides outside the gene matches: 7. The CDR3 contains 14 residues. Germline CDR1 and CDR2: LNHDA and SQIVND (reference sequence). The DNA of the CDR3 is TGTGCCAGTAGTACCAGCGGGAGTAGCTATGAGCAGTTCTTC. Translated, it gives CASSTSGSSYEQFF.

This clone was counted a few times. The chain has TRBV6-4 and TRBJ1-6; no firm D call. The V gene lost 0 bases and the J gene lost 8 bases, with 5 bases spanning the gap. Germline CDR1 and CDR2: MRHNA and SNTAGT. The length of the CDR3 is 13 residues. The CDR3 sequence is CASSDSKDSPLHF. The CDR3, as DNA: TGTGCCAGCAGTGACTCCAAGGATTCACCCCTCCACTTT.